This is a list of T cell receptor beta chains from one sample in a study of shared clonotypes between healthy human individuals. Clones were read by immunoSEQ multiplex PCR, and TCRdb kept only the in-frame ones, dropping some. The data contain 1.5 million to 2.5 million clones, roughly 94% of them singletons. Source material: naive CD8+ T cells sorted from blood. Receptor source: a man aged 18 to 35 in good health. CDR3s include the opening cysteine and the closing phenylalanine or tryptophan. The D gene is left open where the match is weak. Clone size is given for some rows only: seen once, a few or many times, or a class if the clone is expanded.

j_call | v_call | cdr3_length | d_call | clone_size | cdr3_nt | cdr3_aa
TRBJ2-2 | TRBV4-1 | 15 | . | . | TGCGCCAGCAGCCCTTGGACAGCGAACACCGGGGAGCTGTTTTTT | CASSPWTANTGELFF
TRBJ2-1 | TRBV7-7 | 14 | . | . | TGTGCTAGCAGCGCCGGGCCGGGCTACAATGAGCAGTTCTTC | CASSAGPGYNEQFF
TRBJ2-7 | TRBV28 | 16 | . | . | TGTGCCAGCAGTTTCCCGGAGAGGGGGGGCACCTACGAGCAGTACTTC | CASSFPERGGTYEQYF
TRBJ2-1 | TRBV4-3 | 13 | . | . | TGCGCCAGCAGCCAAGATCTCGGGAATGAGCAGTTCTTC | CASSQDLGNEQFF
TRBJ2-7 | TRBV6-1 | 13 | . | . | TGTGCCAGCAGCGGACAGACTGACTACGAGCAGTACTTC | CASSGQTDYEQYF
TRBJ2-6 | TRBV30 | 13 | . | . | TGTGCCTGGGAGCTATCTGGGGCCAACGTCCTGACTTTC | CAWELSGANVLTF
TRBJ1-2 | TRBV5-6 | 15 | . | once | TGTGCCAGCACTCTTGAACCCGGACAATACTATGGCTACACCTTC | CASTLEPGQYYGYTF
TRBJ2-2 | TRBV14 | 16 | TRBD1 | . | TGTGCCAGCAGCCAGAGCGACAGGGGATGGACCGGGGAGCTGTTTTTT | CASSQSDRGWTGELFF
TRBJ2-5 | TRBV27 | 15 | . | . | TGTGCCAGCAGCCCCGGCGGCCGGGGTGCGTGGACCCAGTACTTC | CASSPGGRGAWTQYF
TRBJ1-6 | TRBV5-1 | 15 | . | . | TGCGCCAGCAGCTTGAGCTGGGCAGGCGGGACACCCCTCCACTTT | CASSLSWAGGTPLHF
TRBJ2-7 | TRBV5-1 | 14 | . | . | TGCGCCAGCAGCCGAGAGCTGACCGGCTACGAGCAGTACTTC | CASSRELTGYEQYF